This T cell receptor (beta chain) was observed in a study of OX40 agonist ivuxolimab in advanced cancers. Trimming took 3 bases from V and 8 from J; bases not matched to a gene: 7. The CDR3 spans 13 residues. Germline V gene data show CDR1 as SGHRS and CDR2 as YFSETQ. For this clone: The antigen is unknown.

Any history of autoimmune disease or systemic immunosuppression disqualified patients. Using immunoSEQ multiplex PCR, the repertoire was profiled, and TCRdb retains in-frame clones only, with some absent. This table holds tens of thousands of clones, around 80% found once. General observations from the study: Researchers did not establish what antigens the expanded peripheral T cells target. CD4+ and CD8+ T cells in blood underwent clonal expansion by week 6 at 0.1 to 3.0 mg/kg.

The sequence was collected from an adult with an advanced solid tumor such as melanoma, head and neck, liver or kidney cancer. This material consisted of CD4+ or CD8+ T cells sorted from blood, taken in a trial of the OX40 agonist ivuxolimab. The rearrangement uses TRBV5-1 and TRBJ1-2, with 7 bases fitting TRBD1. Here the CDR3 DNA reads TGCGCCAGCAGCTGGACGACAGGGCAAGGCTACACCTTC. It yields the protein CASSWTTGQGYTF.